This is a list of T cell receptor beta chains from one sample in a study of cytomegalovirus exposure and HLA in healthy donors. The repertoire was sequenced with immunoSEQ multiplex PCR; TCRdb's copy has only in-frame clones and lacks some. The sample yields some 180,000 clones, 81% seen once. Input material: PBMCs. These receptors all stem from a middle-aged man in good health and CMV-seropositive. Each CDR3 is given with its conserved first and last residue. A D gene is named only where the DNA matches it firmly. Where a row states a size, it is once, few, many or the class of an expanded clone; other rows omit it.

clone_size: few
d_call: TRBD1
v_call: TRBV7-3
j_call: TRBJ2-7
cdr3_aa: CASSRIGTGLDEQYF
cdr3_nt: TGTGCCAGCAGCCGGATCGGGACAGGCTTGGACGAGCAGTACTTC

clone_size: -
d_call: -
v_call: TRBV6-5
j_call: TRBJ1-1
cdr3_aa: CASSSPAGLNTEAFF
cdr3_nt: TGTGCCAGCAGTTCCCCTGCAGGGCTGAACACTGAAGCTTTCTTT

clone_size: -
d_call: -
v_call: TRBV7-9
j_call: TRBJ2-5
cdr3_aa: CASSFTTVQETQYF
cdr3_nt: TGTGCCAGCAGCTTTACCACGGTACAAGAGACCCAGTACTTC

clone_size: few
d_call: -
v_call: TRBV7-2
j_call: TRBJ2-7
cdr3_aa: CASSLELPYEQYF
cdr3_nt: TGTGCCAGCAGCTTAGAACTCCCCTACGAGCAGTACTTC

clone_size: -
d_call: TRBD1
v_call: TRBV5-6
j_call: TRBJ2-5
cdr3_aa: CASSRDRAQETQYF
cdr3_nt: TGTGCCAGCAGCCGGGACAGGGCTCAAGAGACCCAGTACTTC

clone_size: -
d_call: -
v_call: TRBV11-2
j_call: TRBJ2-7
cdr3_aa: CASSPEQNRKTPYEQYF
cdr3_nt: TGTGCCAGCAGCCCCGAACAAAACAGAAAAACGCCCTACGAGCAGTACTTC

clone_size: -
d_call: -
v_call: TRBV6-6
j_call: TRBJ2-3
cdr3_aa: CASGGGPDTQYF
cdr3_nt: TGTGCCAGCGGAGGCGGTCCAGATACGCAGTATTTT

clone_size: -
d_call: TRBD2
v_call: TRBV4-2
j_call: TRBJ2-7
cdr3_aa: CASSQDIWSSGDYEQYF
cdr3_nt: TGTGCCAGCAGCCAAGATATATGGTCTAGCGGGGACTACGAGCAGTACTTC

clone_size: -
d_call: -
v_call: TRBV6-5
j_call: TRBJ2-5
cdr3_aa: CASSASSRGETQYF
cdr3_nt: TGTGCCAGCAGTGCATCCAGCAGAGGGGAGACCCAGTACTTC

clone_size: -
d_call: TRBD2
v_call: TRBV19
j_call: TRBJ2-1
cdr3_aa: CASSTGGGSYNKQFF
cdr3_nt: TGTGCCAGTAGTACGGGGGGAGGTTCCTACAATAAGCAGTTCTTC

clone_size: -
d_call: -
v_call: TRBV18
j_call: TRBJ1-2
cdr3_aa: CASSPREGTDGYTF
cdr3_nt: TGTGCCAGCTCACCACGCGAGGGCACCGATGGCTACACCTTC

clone_size: -
d_call: TRBD2
v_call: TRBV5-1
j_call: TRBJ2-2
cdr3_aa: CASSPGGQGTGELFF
cdr3_nt: TGCGCCAGCAGTCCGGGAGGGCAGGGCACCGGGGAGCTGTTTTTT

clone_size: -
d_call: TRBD2
v_call: TRBV7-3
j_call: TRBJ2-2
cdr3_aa: CASSLRREGLLGELFF
cdr3_nt: TGTGCCAGCAGCTTAAGGCGGGAGGGCCTATTGGGGGAGCTGTTTTTT

clone_size: -
d_call: TRBD2
v_call: TRBV28
j_call: TRBJ2-7
cdr3_aa: CASSRRTSGNDEQYF
cdr3_nt: TGTGCCAGCAGCCGCCGGACTAGCGGGAACGACGAGCAGTACTTC

clone_size: -
d_call: -
v_call: TRBV28
j_call: TRBJ1-5
cdr3_aa: CASSSLPQGQPQHF
cdr3_nt: TGTGCCAGCAGTTCACTACCACAGGGCCAGCCCCAGCATTTT

clone_size: -
d_call: TRBD2
v_call: TRBV5-5
j_call: TRBJ2-5
cdr3_aa: CASSFLWAGDRETQYF
cdr3_nt: TGTGCCAGCAGCTTCCTATGGGCGGGAGATAGAGAGACCCAGTACTTC

clone_size: -
d_call: TRBD1
v_call: TRBV10-1
j_call: TRBJ2-1
cdr3_aa: CASSRTGGSYNEQFF
cdr3_nt: TGCGCCAGCTCAAGGACAGGGGGCTCCTACAATGAGCAGTTCTTC

clone_size: few
d_call: -
v_call: TRBV23-1
j_call: TRBJ2-7
cdr3_aa: CASSQLGRDGSSYEQYF
cdr3_nt: TGCGCCAGCAGTCAATTGGGGAGAGACGGTAGCTCCTACGAGCAGTACTTC

clone_size: once
d_call: TRBD1
v_call: TRBV2
j_call: TRBJ2-5
cdr3_aa: CASRPGQGARGYQETQYF
cdr3_nt: TGTGCCAGCAGACCGGGACAGGGGGCGCGGGGGTACCAAGAGACCCAGTACTTC

clone_size: -
d_call: TRBD2
v_call: TRBV6-4
j_call: TRBJ2-1
cdr3_aa: CASSPSGDPSYNEQFF
cdr3_nt: TGTGCCAGCAGTCCCAGCGGGGACCCCTCCTACAATGAGCAGTTCTTC

clone_size: -
d_call: -
v_call: TRBV4-2
j_call: TRBJ1-2
cdr3_aa: CASSQSGSPRTNLYGYTF
cdr3_nt: TGTGCCAGCAGCCAAAGTGGTTCCCCCCGGACAAATCTCTATGGCTACACCTTC

clone_size: -
d_call: -
v_call: TRBV7-4
j_call: TRBJ2-1
cdr3_aa: CASSQGQSLSYNEQFF
cdr3_nt: TGTGCCAGCAGCCAAGGACAGTCTCTCTCCTACAATGAGCAGTTCTTC

clone_size: -
d_call: -
v_call: TRBV9
j_call: TRBJ2-5
cdr3_aa: CASSVGGLQETQYF
cdr3_nt: TGTGCCAGCAGCGTAGGAGGACTACAAGAGACCCAGTACTTC

clone_size: -
d_call: -
v_call: TRBV12-5
j_call: TRBJ2-7
cdr3_aa: CASGPLGGFEQYF
cdr3_nt: TGTGCTAGTGGCCCCCTGGGGGGATTCGAGCAGTACTTC

clone_size: -
d_call: TRBD2
v_call: TRBV6-5
j_call: TRBJ2-3
cdr3_aa: CASSYTSGGSPDTQYF
cdr3_nt: TGTGCCAGCAGCTACACTAGCGGGGGGTCCCCAGATACGCAGTATTTT

clone_size: -
d_call: TRBD1
v_call: TRBV27
j_call: TRBJ2-3
cdr3_aa: CASSFMTGGLTSDTQYF
cdr3_nt: TGTGCCAGCAGTTTTATGACAGGGGGCCTCACGTCAGATACGCAGTATTTT

clone_size: -
d_call: -
v_call: TRBV2
j_call: TRBJ2-6
cdr3_aa: CASRVHISGANVLTF
cdr3_nt: TGTGCCAGCAGGGTCCACATTTCTGGGGCCAACGTCCTGACTTTC

clone_size: few
d_call: -
v_call: TRBV4-1
j_call: TRBJ1-1
cdr3_aa: CASSQVRDIKGNTEAFF
cdr3_nt: TGCGCCAGCAGCCAAGTACGGGACATAAAAGGGAACACTGAAGCTTTCTTT

clone_size: few
d_call: TRBD2
v_call: TRBV10-1
j_call: TRBJ2-2
cdr3_aa: CASSNPSGRIGELFF
cdr3_nt: TGCGCCAGCAGTAATCCTAGCGGGAGGATCGGGGAGCTGTTTTTT

clone_size: -
d_call: TRBD2
v_call: TRBV28
j_call: TRBJ2-7
cdr3_aa: CASSLSFSGRSSYEQYF
cdr3_nt: TGTGCCAGCAGTTTATCATTCAGCGGGAGGAGCTCCTACGAGCAGTACTTC

clone_size: -
d_call: -
v_call: TRBV28
j_call: TRBJ2-7
cdr3_aa: CASRDLYEQYF
cdr3_nt: TGTGCCAGCCGAGACTTATACGAGCAGTACTTC

clone_size: -
d_call: -
v_call: TRBV7-3
j_call: TRBJ2-3
cdr3_aa: CASSITGDSTDTQYF
cdr3_nt: TGTGCCAGCAGTATCACGGGGGACAGCACAGATACGCAGTATTTT

clone_size: -
d_call: TRBD2
v_call: TRBV7-9
j_call: TRBJ2-5
cdr3_aa: CASSLVAAGGPETQYF
cdr3_nt: TGTGCCAGCAGCTTAGTTGCAGCGGGGGGGCCAGAGACCCAGTACTTC

clone_size: -
d_call: TRBD1
v_call: TRBV28
j_call: TRBJ2-7
cdr3_aa: CASSATGDQQYF
cdr3_nt: TGTGCCAGCAGTGCGACAGGGGACCAGCAGTACTTC

clone_size: -
d_call: -
v_call: TRBV10-3
j_call: TRBJ2-4
cdr3_aa: CAISGTANRDIQYF
cdr3_nt: TGTGCCATCAGTGGTACGGCGAATCGGGACATTCAGTACTTC

clone_size: -
d_call: TRBD1
v_call: TRBV6-4
j_call: TRBJ1-5
cdr3_aa: CASSGKPGQGCCSNQPQHF
cdr3_nt: TGTGCCAGCAGTGGAAAACCGGGACAGGGTTGCTGTAGCAATCAGCCCCAGCATTTT

clone_size: -
d_call: TRBD1
v_call: TRBV7-9
j_call: TRBJ1-6
cdr3_aa: CASSQDRGSSPLHF
cdr3_nt: TGTGCCAGCAGCCAGGACAGGGGTAGTTCACCCCTCCACTTT

clone_size: -
d_call: TRBD2
v_call: TRBV7-9
j_call: TRBJ2-2
cdr3_aa: CASSLARGLAGGPGELFF
cdr3_nt: TGTGCCAGCAGCTTAGCGCGTGGACTAGCGGGGGGTCCCGGGGAGCTGTTTTTT

clone_size: -
d_call: TRBD1
v_call: TRBV5-1
j_call: TRBJ1-2
cdr3_aa: CASSLAPGPGQSNYGYTF
cdr3_nt: TGCGCCAGCAGCTTGGCTCCAGGTCCGGGACAGAGTAACTATGGCTACACCTTC

clone_size: -
d_call: TRBD1
v_call: TRBV28
j_call: TRBJ2-1
cdr3_aa: CASRLLKQGNHNEQFF
cdr3_nt: TGTGCCAGCAGGCTCCTGAAACAGGGGAACCACAATGAGCAGTTCTTC

clone_size: -
d_call: -
v_call: TRBV4-2
j_call: TRBJ2-7
cdr3_aa: CASSQTTTGFEQYF
cdr3_nt: TGTGCCAGCAGCCAGACTACTACAGGGTTCGAGCAGTACTTC

clone_size: few
d_call: -
v_call: TRBV4-2
j_call: TRBJ1-3
cdr3_aa: CASSQGYGGNTIYF
cdr3_nt: TGTGCCAGCAGCCAAGGGTACGGTGGAAACACCATATATTTT

clone_size: -
d_call: TRBD1
v_call: TRBV18
j_call: TRBJ2-7
cdr3_aa: CASSPFDRAVDEQYF
cdr3_nt: TGTGCCAGCTCACCTTTTGACAGGGCAGTCGACGAGCAGTACTTC

clone_size: few
d_call: TRBD2
v_call: TRBV7-9
j_call: TRBJ2-7
cdr3_aa: CASRGAGASSYEQYF
cdr3_nt: TGTGCCAGCAGGGGAGCGGGGGCGAGCTCCTACGAGCAGTACTTC

clone_size: -
d_call: -
v_call: TRBV29-1
j_call: TRBJ1-2
cdr3_aa: CSVPGTTDPYGYTF
cdr3_nt: TGCAGCGTTCCCGGGACTACAGACCCCTATGGCTACACCTTC

clone_size: -
d_call: -
v_call: TRBV19
j_call: TRBJ2-5
cdr3_aa: CASSIAGAGETQYF
cdr3_nt: TGTGCCAGTAGTATTGCAGGGGCCGGTGAGACCCAGTACTTC

clone_size: -
d_call: TRBD1
v_call: TRBV10-3
j_call: TRBJ1-6
cdr3_aa: CATLPGTGQDSPLHF
cdr3_nt: TGTGCCACTCTTCCCGGGACAGGGCAGGATTCACCCCTCCACTTT

clone_size: few
d_call: -
v_call: TRBV5-4
j_call: TRBJ2-3
cdr3_aa: CASSLGAGTDTQYF
cdr3_nt: TGTGCCAGCAGCCTGGGGGCGGGGACAGATACGCAGTATTTT

clone_size: -
d_call: -
v_call: TRBV7-9
j_call: TRBJ2-7
cdr3_aa: CASSPDGSYEQYF
cdr3_nt: TGTGCCAGCAGCCCGGACGGGAGCTACGAGCAGTACTTC

clone_size: -
d_call: -
v_call: TRBV6-4
j_call: TRBJ2-1
cdr3_aa: CASSDSSGGSNEQFF
cdr3_nt: TGTGCCAGCAGTGACTCGAGTGGAGGGTCCAATGAGCAGTTCTTC

clone_size: -
d_call: -
v_call: TRBV6-6
j_call: TRBJ2-7
cdr3_aa: CASSEFRDLYF
cdr3_nt: TGTGCCAGCAGTGAATTCCGGGATCTATACTTC

clone_size: -
d_call: -
v_call: TRBV7-7
j_call: TRBJ2-5
cdr3_aa: CASSLGVGSQETQYF
cdr3_nt: TGTGCCAGCAGCTTAGGGGTGGGGAGCCAAGAGACCCAGTACTTC

clone_size: -
d_call: -
v_call: TRBV5-1
j_call: TRBJ2-1
cdr3_aa: CASSLRGNNEQFF
cdr3_nt: TGCGCCAGCAGCTTGAGGGGCAACAATGAGCAGTTCTTC

clone_size: few
d_call: -
v_call: TRBV6-5
j_call: TRBJ1-2
cdr3_aa: CASSTKRGYYGYTF
cdr3_nt: TGTGCCAGCAGTACGAAGAGGGGGTACTATGGCTACACCTTC

clone_size: -
d_call: -
v_call: TRBV19
j_call: TRBJ2-1
cdr3_aa: CASTLNGQGSDEQFF
cdr3_nt: TGTGCCAGTACTCTAAACGGGCAGGGCAGCGATGAGCAGTTCTTC